The present entry profiles one T cell receptor beta chain with its context. What it binds is unknown. This table comes from immunoSEQ multiplex PCR, and its TCRdb copy is limited to in-frame clones, with some not included. The sample shows over 40,000 clones, approximately 82% of them seen only once. This specimen belongs to a study of cytotoxic CD8 clonotypes in ibrutinib-treated CLL. Overall study context: Researchers reported around 10 relapsed/refractory and under 16 treatment-naive patients, around 17 of them IGHV unmutated. Response sampling occurred after a median roughly 11 months of treatment (range 6 to 36).

Regarding the study as a whole: Investigators sampled sustained-remission and progressing patients at differing times. An increase in clonality occurred at ibrutinib response, followed by a return toward baseline at progression.

V lost 0 bases and J lost 9, with 12 bases in between. Germline V gene lookup returns CDR1 LNHNV and CDR2 YYDKDF (reference sequence). The CDR3 covers 14 residues. The chain recombines TRBV15 with TRBJ2-1, with D perhaps matching TRBD2 (5 bases). The receptor was isolated from a human donor with chronic lymphocytic leukemia. The sample in question was PBMCs, obtained after 24 months of ibrutinib treatment. The DNA of the CDR3 is TGTGCCACCAGCAGAGAGACTGGAGGCGTTGAGCAGTTCTTC. Amino acids: CATSRETGGVEQFF.